The 27 T cell receptor beta chains listed next were all sequenced from one sample in a study of T cell changes during pregnancy in multiple sclerosis. Libraries were prepared by immunoSEQ multiplex PCR; TCRdb keeps only in-frame clonotypes and omits some of them. The sample holds around 92,000 clones, over 80% seen once. The input for sequencing was peripheral blood, taken in the first trimester of pregnancy. Receptors were obtained from a female donor with multiple sclerosis, enrolled in a pregnancy study.

In this sample, this clone turned up once. CDR3 bases: TGTGCCAGCAGCTTGACTGATATAGCGGGGAGAACCTACGAGCAGTACTTC. Its protein is CASSLTDIAGRTYEQYF. The chain is built from TRBV5-6 and TRBJ2-7, with TRBD2 matching over 8 bases. The CDR3 is 17 amino acids. The V and J ends lost 1 base and 2 bases, in that order; junction bases with no gene match: 11. Germline CDR1 and CDR2: SGHDT and YYEEEE.

This rearrangement joins TRBV4-1 to TRBJ2-1, with D possibly being TRBD2 (7 bases). This CDR3 contains 15 residues. Germline-derived CDR1 and CDR2 are MGHRA and YSYEKL. Between the trimmed V and J ends, which lost 1 base and 7 bases, there was a span of 14 bases. The CDR3 DNA sequence: TGCGCCAGCAGCCAAGTTGGTGGGGGGGCTAATGAGCAGTTCTTC. Translating gives CASSQVGGGANEQFF.

This chain links TRBV7-3 with TRBJ2-2; 8 bases fit TRBD2. The CDR3 is 14 residues long. The germline V gene has CDR1 SGHTA and CDR2 FQGTGA. V trimming: 5 bases; J trimming: 6 bases; junction bases outside the gene matches: 5. DNA of the CDR3: TGTGCCAGCAGCCCGGGGGGGAGGGCCGGGGAGCTGTTTTTT. Translating gives CASSPGGRAGELFF.

V and J are TRBV5-8 and TRBJ2-5; the D gene is possibly TRBD1 (6 bases). This CDR3 has 12 amino acids. The V and J ends lost 3 bases and 5 bases respectively, with 8 bases between them. Germline lookup yields CDR1 SGHTS and CDR2 YDEGEE. This CDR3 is CASSSGVETQYF. In DNA form, the CDR3 reads TGTGCCAGCAGCTCAGGGGTTGAGACCCAGTACTTC.

The chain recombines TRBV4-1 with TRBJ1-1; possible D gene TRBD1, 5 bases. Trimming cost V 3 bases and J 6 bases, with 14 bases left between them. Germline V CDR1 and CDR2: MGHRA, YSYEKL. This CDR3 has 14 residues. The CDR3 protein is CASSHIQASAEAFF. The CDR3 region has the DNA TGCGCCAGCAGCCACATACAGGCTTCCGCTGAAGCTTTCTTT.

The rearrangement joins TRBV2 to TRBJ2-2, with 11 bases matching TRBD1. Germline trimming cut 6 bases from V and 6 bases from J; bases unmatched to any gene: 9. The CDR3 length is 16 residues. Germline CDR1 is SNHLY and CDR2 is FYNNEI. The CDR3 coding sequence is TGTGCCAGCAGAGCCGGGACAGGGGGATCGGCCGGGGAGCTGTTTTTT. Residues: CASRAGTGGSAGELFF. Drawing the rest from reference TRBV2 and TRBJ2-2, the complete variable domain is EPEVTQTPSHQVTQMGQEVILRCVPISNHLYFYWYRQILGQKVEFLVSFYNNEISEKSEIFDDQFSVERPDGSNFTLKIRSTKLEDSAMYFCASRAGTGGSAGELFFGEGSRLTVL.

This clone was observed a few times. V gene TRBV9 combines with J gene TRBJ1-1; the D is unclear. CDR3 length equals 13 residues. The V end was cut by 2 bases, the J end by 6 bases, with 11 bases between. Germline V gene sequence: CDR1 SGDLS, CDR2 YYNGEE. CDR3 protein: CASSVASHPEAFF. As DNA, the CDR3 is TGTGCCAGCAGCGTGGCATCGCACCCTGAAGCTTTCTTT.

V usage is TRBV28 and J usage is TRBJ1-1, with D possibly being TRBD1 (6 bases). This CDR3 spans 14 amino acids. The germline V and J ends were trimmed by 2 bases and 2 bases, with 9 bases remaining between them. Germline CDR1 MDHEN, CDR2 SYDVKM. CDR3 bases: TGTGCCAGCAGTTTACAGGGGCGAAACACTGAAGCTTTCTTT. Its protein is CASSLQGRNTEAFF.

V usage is TRBV5-4 and J usage is TRBJ1-2, with a possible D match to TRBD1 (6 bases). The CDR3 is made up of 14 amino acids. Trimming shortened V by 3 bases and J by 0 bases, and 9 bases separated the two germline ends. The germline gives CDR1 SGHNT, CDR2 YYREEE (reference sequence). The chain's CDR3 is CASSSRTANYGYTF. In DNA form, the CDR3 reads TGTGCCAGCAGCTCCCGGACAGCTAACTATGGCTACACCTTC.

The J gene is TRBJ2-1, the V gene TRBV19; 9 nucleotides align to TRBD2. The ends lost 6 bases at V and 9 bases at J; junction bases unmatched: 9. CDR1 and CDR2 from the germline V gene are LNHDA and SQIVND (reference sequence). The CDR3 is 14 amino acids. The CDR3 spells CASRGPSGAGEQFF. As DNA, the CDR3 is TGTGCCAGTAGAGGACCTAGCGGGGCTGGTGAGCAGTTCTTC.

The rearrangement links TRBV4-1 to TRBJ2-1; tentatively, D is TRBD2 (6 bases). V gave up 1 base and J gave up 2 bases, with 9 bases separating them. This CDR3 contains 15 residues. Germline V gene sequence: CDR1 MGHRA, CDR2 YSYEKL. CDR3 nucleotide sequence: TGCGCCAGCAGCCAAGTCCGGACTACCTACAATGAGCAGTTCTTC. Translating it yields CASSQVRTTYNEQFF.

The chain uses TRBV6-5 and TRBJ2-7; TRBD1 matches at 9 bases. Germline V gene sequence: CDR1 MNHEY, CDR2 SVGAGI. This CDR3 spans 15 amino acids. The ends lost 6 bases at V and 5 bases at J; junction bases unmatched: 11. CDR3 DNA sequence: TGTGCCAGCAGCGTACCGGGACAGGGAGGGAACGAGCAGTACTTC. The encoded protein is CASSVPGQGGNEQYF.

The chain combines TRBV4-1 with TRBJ2-3; 8 bases map to TRBD2. Germline CDR1 reads MGHRA; CDR2 reads YSYEKL. The CDR3 runs to 17 residues. V lost 1 base to trimming and J lost 5 bases; unmatched junction nucleotides: 11. CDR3 in DNA: TGCGCCAGCAGCCAAGTTTACGGGGGGGCGGGAAGAGATACGCAGTATTTT. As protein: CASSQVYGGAGRDTQYF.

The rearrangement uses TRBV27 and TRBJ2-7; D perhaps matches TRBD1 (7 bases). The CDR3 sequence is 15 residues long. Germline loops: CDR1 MNHEY, CDR2 SMNVEV (reference sequence). V was cut by 2 bases and J by 4 bases, with 15 bases left in between. CDR3 amino acids: CASSLGGRGEYEQYF. The CDR3 DNA sequence: TGTGCCAGCAGTTTAGGGGGCAGGGGGGAATACGAGCAGTACTTC.

The genes are TRBV7-9 and TRBJ1-1; D gene uncertain. V was shortened by 1 base and J by 8 bases, with 8 bases between the two germline ends. The CDR3 runs 12 residues. The germline CDR1 and CDR2 sequences are SEHNR and FQNEAQ (reference sequence). The CDR3 DNA is TGTGCCAGCAGCTTAGACTCCGCAGAAGCTTTCTTT. Residues: CASSLDSAEAFF.

The J gene is TRBJ2-7, the V gene TRBV29-1; D may be TRBD1 (5 bases). The CDR3 extends over 13 amino acids. Germline CDR1 and CDR2: SQVTM and ANQGSEA. V gave up 6 bases and J gave up 4 bases, with 16 bases separating them. The CDR3 is CSVPGAVSYEQYF. CDR3 nucleotide sequence: TGCAGCGTCCCTGGGGCGGTTAGTTACGAGCAGTACTTC.

Points on this clone: Other nucleotide sequences from this sample produce the same CDR3. The rearrangement joins TRBV5-1 to TRBJ1-5; a weak D match, TRBD1 (6 bases). The germline CDR1 and CDR2 sequences are SGHRS and YFSETQ. CDR3 length: 13 amino acids. Deletions cut 2 bases from V and 6 bases from J, with 9 bases between. The DNA of the CDR3 is TGCGCCAGCAGCTTAAGGGGGAGTCAGCCCCAGCATTTT. Protein sequence: CASSLRGSQPQHF.

This chain links TRBV10-1 with TRBJ1-5, with 11 bases matching TRBD1. The CDR3 contains 14 residues. V trimming: 10 bases; J trimming: 7 bases; junction bases outside the gene matches: 9. Looked up from germline, CDR1 is WNHNN and CDR2 is SYGVQD (reference sequence). The CDR3 spells CATRDRGIGQPQHF. The DNA for the CDR3 is TGCGCCACCCGGGACAGGGGGATCGGACAGCCCCAGCATTTT.

The chain joins TRBV5-8 to TRBJ2-2; D uncertain. CDR1 is SGHTS and CDR2 is YDEGEE in the germline V gene. With 1 base removed from V and 5 bases from J, the gap between germline ends came to 3 bases. The CDR3 is 12 amino acids. CDR3 region: CASSLLTGELFF. The CDR3 DNA sequence: TGTGCCAGCAGCTTGCTGACCGGGGAGCTGTTTTTT.

The chain carries TRBV6-5 and TRBJ2-4, with 7 bases aligning to TRBD1. Trimming took 0 bases from V and 8 from J; bases not matched to a gene: 7. Germline V gives CDR1 MNHEY, CDR2 SVGAGI. The CDR3 sequence is 15 residues long. CDR3 amino acids: CASSYSRGSLDIQYF. The CDR3 DNA is TGTGCCAGCAGTTACTCCAGGGGGAGCTTAGACATTCAGTACTTC.

The V call is TRBV4-2, the J call TRBJ2-1, with D possibly TRBD2 on 6 matching bases. The CDR3 loop spans 14 amino acids. Per the germline V gene, CDR1 is LGHNA and CDR2 is YNFKEQ. Trimming cost V 3 bases and J 8 bases, with 14 bases left between them. CDR3 sequence (DNA): TGTGCCAGCAGCCAGTCAAGCGGGTATTATGAGCAGTTCTTC. Its translation is CASSQSSGYYEQFF.

CDR3 DNA: TGTGCCAGCAGCTTGGGGGACTCGAACACTGAAGCTTTCTTT. Protein product: CASSLGDSNTEAFF. The chain joins TRBV5-6 to TRBJ1-1, with a weak D call TRBD1 (5 bases). The CDR3 sequence is 14 residues long. Between the trimmed V and J ends, which lost 0 bases and 1 base, there was a span of 7 bases. CDR1 and CDR2 from the germline V gene are SGHDT and YYEEEE.

This clone was detected a few times. This chain joins TRBV2 and TRBJ2-5, with D perhaps matching TRBD1 (6 bases). CDR3 length: 16 amino acids. In germline, CDR1 is SNHLY, CDR2 FYNNEI. Trimming stripped 2 bases from V and 5 bases from J, with 18 bases between. CDR3 coding DNA: TGTGCCAGCAGTGAACTCCGGACAGCAAGGGGGGAGACCCAGTACTTC. Its translation is CASSELRTARGETQYF.

J is TRBJ2-1 and V is TRBV6-4; TRBD1 is a possible D gene (6 bases). The CDR3 contains 14 residues. V lost 3 bases and J 0 bases, leaving 6 bases between the germline ends. CDR1 is MRHNA, CDR2 SNTAGT, per germline. The DNA for the CDR3 is TGTGCCAGCAGTGAGGACAGCTCCTACAATGAGCAGTTCTTC. Translated: CASSEDSSYNEQFF.

The V gene is TRBV2, the J gene TRBJ2-1; 13 nucleotides line up with TRBD2. The CDR3 length is 15 residues. Germline assignment: CDR1 SNHLY and CDR2 FYNNEI. The trim removed 6 bases at V and 9 bases at J, leaving 8 bases unmatched. CDR3 protein: CASRAWTSGGGEQFF. The CDR3 coding sequence is TGTGCCAGCAGAGCCTGGACTAGCGGGGGCGGTGAGCAGTTCTTC.

This chain connects TRBV6-6 to TRBJ2-1, with 10 bases matching TRBD2. V was pared by 6 bases and J by 3 bases, with 5 bases of the junction left unmatched. Looked up from germline, CDR1 is MNHNY and CDR2 is SVGAGI (reference sequence). This CDR3 has 15 amino acids. The chain's CDR3 is CASSKSGGVYNEQFF. CDR3 sequence (DNA): TGTGCCAGCAGCAAGAGCGGGGGGGTCTACAATGAGCAGTTCTTC.

This clone has a single count. The chain links TRBV7-3 to TRBJ2-1; 15 nucleotides match TRBD2. Germline assignment: CDR1 SGHTA and CDR2 FQGTGA. The ends lost 4 bases at V and 7 bases at J; junction bases unmatched: 8. The CDR3 totals 17 residues. Here the CDR3 DNA reads TGTGCCAGCAGCTACAAAGGGACTAGCGGGGGGTATAATGAGCAGTTCTTC. Its protein is CASSYKGTSGGYNEQFF.